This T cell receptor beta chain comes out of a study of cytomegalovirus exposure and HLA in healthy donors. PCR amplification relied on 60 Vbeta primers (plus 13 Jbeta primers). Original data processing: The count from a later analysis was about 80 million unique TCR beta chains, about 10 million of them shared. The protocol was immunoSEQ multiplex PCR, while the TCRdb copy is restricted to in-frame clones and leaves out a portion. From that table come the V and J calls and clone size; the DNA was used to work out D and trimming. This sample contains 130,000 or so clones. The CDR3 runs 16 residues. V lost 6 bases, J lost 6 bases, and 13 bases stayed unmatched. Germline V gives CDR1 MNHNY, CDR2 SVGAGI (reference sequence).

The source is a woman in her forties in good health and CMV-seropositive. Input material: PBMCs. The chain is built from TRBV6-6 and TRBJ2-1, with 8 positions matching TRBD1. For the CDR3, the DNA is TGTGCCAGCAGCCCCAACACAGGGGGTCCGGGCAATGAGCAGTTCTTC. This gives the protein CASSPNTGGPGNEQFF.